These T cell receptor beta chains were read from a single sample in a study of T cell responses to AZD1222 COVID-19 vaccine. The data were produced by immunoSEQ multiplex PCR, yet TCRdb's version contains in-frame clones alone and is incomplete. Here the sample spans about 140,000 clones, roughly 89% being singletons. Sequenced material: peripheral blood, taken on day 0 of AZD1222 vaccination. Source of these receptors: an adult in good health. Each CDR3 is given with its conserved first and last residue. A D gene is named only where the DNA matches it firmly. A clone size is listed for some rows: how often the clone was seen (once, few, many), or a class if it is expanded.

>NA|TRBJ1-1|TRBV6-6|TRBD1
CASDRGMSEAFF
TGTGCCAGCGACAGGGGGATGAGTGAAGCTTTCTTT
>once|TRBJ2-7|TRBV2|TRBD1
CASRQGTGGIYEQYF
TGTGCCAGCAGACAGGGGACAGGGGGAATCTACGAGCAGTACTTC
>NA|TRBJ1-3|TRBV7-2|NA
CASSLPGSSGNTIYF
TGTGCCAGCAGCCTCCCGGGAAGCTCTGGAAACACCATATATTTT
>NA|TRBJ2-7|TRBV4-2|NA
CASSQELTLTPYEQYF
TGTGCCAGCAGCCAAGAGTTGACACTTACACCCTACGAGCAGTACTTC
>NA|TRBJ1-1|TRBV7-2|NA
CASRPERGLSPNTEAFF
TGTGCCAGCAGGCCCGAGAGGGGGTTATCGCCGAACACTGAAGCTTTCTTT
>NA|TRBJ2-5|TRBV30|NA
CAWSVGLAKTQYF
TGTGCCTGGAGTGTCGGTCTAGCGAAGACCCAGTACTTC
>NA|TRBJ1-2|TRBV11-1|TRBD1
CASSLAGTGNGYTF
TGTGCCAGCAGCTTAGCAGGGACAGGAAACGGCTACACCTTC
>NA|TRBJ2-5|TRBV5-1|TRBD1
CASSDHPGQGAGETQYF
TGCGCCAGCAGCGATCACCCGGGACAGGGGGCCGGAGAGACCCAGTACTTC
>NA|TRBJ1-4|TRBV10-1|NA
CASSGGFARGEKLFF
TGCGCCAGCAGTGGCGGTTTTGCCCGGGGTGAAAAACTGTTTTTT
>NA|TRBJ2-7|TRBV3-1/TRBV3-2|TRBD1
CASSPYPGQGTYEQYF
TGTGCCAGCAGCCCCTACCCGGGACAGGGAACCTACGAGCAGTACTTC
>NA|TRBJ2-2|TRBV7-6|NA
CASSLRAAQSGELFF
TGTGCCAGCAGCTTGAGGGCAGCTCAATCCGGGGAGCTGTTTTTT
>NA|TRBJ2-7|TRBV27|NA
CASNLRASTSPHEQYF
TGTGCCAGCAATCTCCGAGCGTCGACGTCCCCCCACGAGCAGTACTTC
>NA|TRBJ1-4|TRBV18|NA
CASSPDSWEKLFF
TGTGCCAGCTCACCAGACAGTTGGGAAAAACTGTTTTTT
>NA|TRBJ1-5|TRBV2|NA
CASSETQLNSNQPQHF
TGTGCCAGCAGTGAAACACAGTTAAATAGCAATCAGCCCCAGCATTTT
>once|TRBJ1-5|TRBV24-1|TRBD1
CATSGDRGNQPQHF
TGTGCCACCAGTGGGGACAGGGGCAATCAGCCCCAGCATTTT
>NA|TRBJ1-2|TRBV7-9|NA
CASSPGPRVRGYTF
TGTGCCAGCAGCCCCGGCCCAAGGGTGAGAGGCTACACCTTC
>NA|TRBJ1-2|TRBV2|NA
CASSEGHSYGYTF
TGTGCCAGCAGTGAGGGACATTCCTATGGCTACACCTTC
>NA|TRBJ1-4|TRBV12-2|NA
CASRQTGTNEKLFF
TGTGCAAGTCGCCAGACAGGAACTAATGAAAAACTGTTTTTT
>NA|TRBJ2-3|TRBV28|NA
CASSIMGSSTDTQYF
TGTGCCAGCAGCATAATGGGCAGTAGCACAGATACGCAGTATTTT
>NA|TRBJ1-5|TRBV7-9|NA
CASSYPGPGQPQHF
TGTGCCAGCAGCTACCCGGGCCCCGGTCAGCCCCAGCATTTT
>once|TRBJ2-1|TRBV6-4|TRBD2
CASSGSGENNEQFF
TGTGCCAGCTCCGGTAGCGGGGAGAACAATGAGCAGTTCTTC
>NA|TRBJ2-2|TRBV19|TRBD2
CASSMLAGVQNTGELFF
TGTGCCAGTAGTATGCTAGCGGGAGTCCAGAACACCGGGGAGCTGTTTTTT
>NA|TRBJ2-4|TRBV6-5|NA
CASSEGEINIQYF
TGTGCCAGCAGCGAGGGGGAGATAAACATTCAGTACTTC
>NA|TRBJ2-3|TRBV7-2|NA
CASSLLGPTDTQYF
TGTGCCAGCAGCTTATTGGGGCCGACAGATACGCAGTATTTT
>NA|TRBJ2-7|TRBV19|NA
CASSPSGRESYEQYF
TGTGCCAGTAGCCCTTCTGGCAGGGAGTCCTACGAGCAGTACTTC
>NA|TRBJ2-1|TRBV27|NA
CASSLDGNEQFF
TGTGCCAGCAGTTTGGACGGAAATGAGCAGTTCTTC
>NA|TRBJ1-5|TRBV6-5|TRBD1
CASSFLTGDQPQHF
TGTGCCAGCAGTTTCCTCACAGGGGATCAGCCCCAGCATTTT
>NA|TRBJ1-2|TRBV6-2/TRBV6-3|TRBD1
CASSPRGGGYGYTF
TGTGCCAGCAGCCCCAGGGGGGGTGGCTATGGCTACACCTTC
>once|TRBJ2-3|TRBV19|TRBD2
CASSKMTSGRDTQYF
TGTGCCAGTAGTAAAATGACTAGCGGGAGGGATACGCAGTATTTT
>NA|TRBJ2-1|TRBV2|TRBD2
CASRWAAGTSTNEQFF
TGTGCCAGCAGGTGGGCCGCCGGGACTAGCACAAATGAGCAGTTCTTC
>NA|TRBJ2-7|TRBV7-2|NA
CASSLLLLSSYEQYF
TGTGCCAGCAGCCTCCTACTCCTGAGCTCCTACGAGCAGTACTTC
>once|TRBJ2-3|TRBV6-5|NA
CASTLFHTDTQYF
TGTGCCAGCACGTTGTTCCACACAGATACGCAGTATTTT
>NA|TRBJ1-3|TRBV3-1/TRBV3-2|NA
CASSPYPGGSGNTIYF
TGTGCCAGCAGCCCCTATCCGGGGGGATCTGGAAACACCATATATTTT
>NA|TRBJ2-2|TRBV30|NA
CAWSVPGFNTGELFF
TGTGCCTGGAGTGTACCTGGGTTCAACACCGGGGAGCTGTTTTTT
>NA|TRBJ1-5|TRBV19|NA
CASSIRRVGVYQPQHF
TGTGCCAGTAGTATACGGAGGGTCGGGGTGTATCAGCCCCAGCATTTT
>NA|TRBJ2-1|TRBV11-3|NA
CASSTSSYNEQFF
TGTGCCAGCAGTACAAGCTCCTACAATGAGCAGTTCTTC
>NA|TRBJ2-7|TRBV20-1|TRBD2
CSARGTREQYF
TGCAGTGCTAGAGGGACTAGGGAGCAGTACTTC
>NA|TRBJ1-2|TRBV20-1|NA
CSAERTGYTF
TGCAGTGCTGAAAGGACAGGCTACACCTTC
>once|TRBJ2-7|TRBV5-4|NA
CASSLDGYEQYF
TGTGCCAGCAGCTTGGATGGCTACGAGCAGTACTTC
>NA|TRBJ2-3|TRBV9|TRBD1
CASSVTGVGASTDTQYF
TGTGCCAGCAGCGTAACAGGGGTAGGGGCTAGCACAGATACGCAGTATTTT
>NA|TRBJ1-5|TRBV2|NA
CASRLGARQPQHF
TGTGCCAGCAGACTGGGGGCCCGGCAGCCCCAGCATTTT
>NA|TRBJ1-2|TRBV6-5|NA
CASSRESNYGYTF
TGTGCCAGCAGCAGGGAATCTAACTATGGCTACACCTTC
>NA|TRBJ2-7|TRBV3-1/TRBV3-2|NA
CASSQGLEVYEQYF
TGTGCCAGCAGCCAAGGGTTAGAAGTCTACGAGCAGTACTTC
>NA|TRBJ1-3|TRBV21-1|NA
CASSMFVQDTGNTIYF
TGTGCCAGCAGCATGTTTGTTCAAGACACTGGAAACACCATATATTTT
>NA|TRBJ2-7|TRBV6-5|NA
CASRLGQFFFYEQYF
TGTGCCAGCAGACTAGGACAGTTCTTTTTCTACGAGCAGTACTTC
>NA|TRBJ1-2|TRBV6-5|NA
CASREGGGYTF
TGTGCCAGCAGGGAGGGGGGTGGCTACACCTTC
>NA|TRBJ1-5|TRBV4-3|NA
CASSHRTGRPQHF
TGCGCCAGCAGCCATCGCACAGGGCGGCCCCAGCATTTT
>NA|TRBJ2-2|TRBV7-9|NA
CASSNSRTRLIGELFF
TGTGCCAGCAGCAACAGCAGGACAAGGCTCATCGGGGAGCTGTTTTTT
>once|TRBJ1-1|TRBV5-4|TRBD1
CASSQYRGPGTEAFF
TGTGCCAGCAGCCAATACAGGGGGCCGGGGACTGAAGCTTTCTTT
>NA|TRBJ2-1|TRBV29-1|TRBD2
CSVGRLAVVRGAYNEQFF
TGCAGCGTTGGAAGACTAGCGGTCGTAAGGGGGGCATACAATGAGCAGTTCTTC
>NA|TRBJ2-7|TRBV19|NA
CASSLQGPSYEQYF
TGTGCCAGTAGTCTCCAGGGGCCCTCCTACGAGCAGTACTTC
>NA|TRBJ1-4|TRBV19|NA
CASSMVGAFNEKLFF
TGTGCCAGTAGTATGGTGGGGGCTTTCAATGAAAAACTGTTTTTT
>NA|TRBJ2-7|TRBV6-2/TRBV6-3|NA
CASSFAQSYEQYF
TGTGCCAGCAGTTTTGCACAGAGCTACGAGCAGTACTTC
>once|TRBJ2-1|TRBV27|NA
CASREFAGWNEQFF
TGTGCCAGCAGGGAATTCGCGGGGTGGAATGAGCAGTTCTTC
>NA|TRBJ2-6|TRBV28|NA
CASSPRRRAGANVLTF
TGTGCCAGCAGTCCCCGGAGGCGTGCTGGGGCCAACGTCCTGACTTTC
>NA|TRBJ2-5|TRBV19|TRBD1
CASSKGQGLETQYF
TGTGCCAGTAGTAAGGGACAGGGATTGGAGACCCAGTACTTC
>NA|TRBJ1-2|TRBV13|NA
CASSLGGREVGGYTF
TGTGCCAGCAGCTTAGGAGGCCGCGAGGTGGGTGGCTACACCTTC
>NA|TRBJ1-1|TRBV9|TRBD1
CASSVEGTEDTEAFF
TGTGCCAGCAGCGTAGAGGGGACAGAGGACACTGAAGCTTTCTTT